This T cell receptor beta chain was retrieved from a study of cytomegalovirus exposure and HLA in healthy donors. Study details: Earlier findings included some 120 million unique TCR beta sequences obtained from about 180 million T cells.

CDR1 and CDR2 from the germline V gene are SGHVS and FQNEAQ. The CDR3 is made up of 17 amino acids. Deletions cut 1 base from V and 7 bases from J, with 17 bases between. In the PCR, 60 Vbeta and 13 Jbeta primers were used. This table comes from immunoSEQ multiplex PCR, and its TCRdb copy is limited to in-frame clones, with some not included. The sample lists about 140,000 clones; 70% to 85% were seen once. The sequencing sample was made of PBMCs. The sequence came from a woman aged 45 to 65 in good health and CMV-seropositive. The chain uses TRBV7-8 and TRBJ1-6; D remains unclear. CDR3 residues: CASSLGSNPTENSPLHF. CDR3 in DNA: TGTGCCAGCAGCTTAGGGTCCAACCCCACAGAGAATTCACCCCTCCACTTT. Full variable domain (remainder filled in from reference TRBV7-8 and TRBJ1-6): GAGVSQSPRYKVAKRGQDVALRCDPISGHVSLFWYQQALGQGPEFLTYFQNEAQLDKSGLPSDRFFAERPEGSVSTLKIQRTQQEDSAVYLCASSLGSNPTENSPLHFGNGTRLTVT.